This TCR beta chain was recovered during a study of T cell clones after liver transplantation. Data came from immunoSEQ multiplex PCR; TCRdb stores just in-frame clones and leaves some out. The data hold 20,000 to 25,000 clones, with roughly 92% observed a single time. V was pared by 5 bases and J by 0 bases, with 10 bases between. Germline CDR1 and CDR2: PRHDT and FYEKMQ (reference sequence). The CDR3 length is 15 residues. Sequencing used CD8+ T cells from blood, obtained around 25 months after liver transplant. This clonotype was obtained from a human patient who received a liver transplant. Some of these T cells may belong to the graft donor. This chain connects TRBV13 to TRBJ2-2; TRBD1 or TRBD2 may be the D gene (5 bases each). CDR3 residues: CASSPGRANTGELFF. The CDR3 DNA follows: TGTGCCAGCAGCCCGGGACGGGCGAACACCGGGGAGCTGTTTTTT.